This TCR beta chain was recovered during a study of CD8 T cells in Susac syndrome. Blood CD8+ and CD4+ T cells underwent high-throughput TCR beta sequencing. Reverse transcription of about 0.5 to 1 ug RNA was performed with random hexamers. The amplification used immunoSEQ multiplex PCR on TCR beta CDR3; it spanned 54 Vbeta and 13 Jbeta. TCRdb passed the immunoSEQ multiplex PCR reads through MiXCR, listing each CDR3 protein once. Of 200,000 to 250,000 distinct CDR3 sequences in the sample, 95% were seen once. Material: CD4+ T cells from PBMCs. The TCR sequence derives from a human donor with multiple sclerosis.

CDR3 DNA: TGTGCCAGCTCATCGTTCGCAAGATCTAGCACAGATACGCAGTATTTT. Translating gives CASSSFARSSTDTQYF. This sequence joins TRBV18 and TRBJ2-3; D remains ambiguous. Germline V gene data show CDR1 as KGHSH and CDR2 as LQKENI. The CDR3 totals 16 residues. Deletions cut 5 bases from V and 0 bases from J, with 15 bases between.